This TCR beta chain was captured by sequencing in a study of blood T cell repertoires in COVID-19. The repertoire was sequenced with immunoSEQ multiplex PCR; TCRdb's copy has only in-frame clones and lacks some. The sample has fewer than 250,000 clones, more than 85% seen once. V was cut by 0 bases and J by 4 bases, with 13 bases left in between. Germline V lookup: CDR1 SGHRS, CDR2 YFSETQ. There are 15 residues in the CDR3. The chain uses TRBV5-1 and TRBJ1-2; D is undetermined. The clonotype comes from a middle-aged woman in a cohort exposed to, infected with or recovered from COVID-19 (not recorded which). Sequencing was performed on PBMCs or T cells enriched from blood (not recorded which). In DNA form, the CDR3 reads TGCGCCAGCAGCTTGGGGAGGGAGTTTGTCTATGGCTACACCTTC. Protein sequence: CASSLGREFVYGYTF.